This entry lists 5 T cell receptor beta chains sequenced from one sample in a study of naive and memory T cell subsets. Two oligonucleotides, mixed equimolar, formed the beta constant-region primer covering TRBC1 and TRBC2. TCRdb called the UMI-ligation and nested PCR reads again in MiXCR, with one record for every CDR3 protein. The top ten clones hold about 0.93% of a sample with 65,000 to 85,000 distinct CDR3 sequences, around 13% of them seen once. Input material: central memory CD4+ T cells from blood. The source of these receptors is a human donor in good health.

The chain links TRBV12-3 or TRBV12-4 to TRBJ2-7, with 8 bases that match TRBD2. The trim removed 4 bases at V and 13 bases at J, leaving 12 bases unmatched. The CDR3 length is 13 residues. The DNA for the CDR3 is TGTGCCAGCAGTTCTACCACTAGCGGAGTTCTCTACTTC. It yields the protein CASSSTTSGVLYF.

There are a few counts of this clonotype. The chain links TRBV28 to TRBJ1-1, with D possibly TRBD1 on 6 matching bases. The CDR3 is 17 residues long. Germline loops: CDR1 MDHEN, CDR2 SYDVKM. V gave up 0 bases and J gave up 4 bases, with 18 bases separating them. CDR3 loop: CASSLWGGGRGGTEAFF. The CDR3 nucleotides read TGTGCCAGCAGTTTATGGGGGGGTGGCAGGGGAGGCACTGAAGCTTTCTTT.

The J gene is TRBJ2-2, the V gene TRBV12-3 or TRBV12-4; 9 nucleotides match TRBD1. This CDR3 is 15 amino acids long. V lost 4 bases to trimming and J lost 6 bases; unmatched junction nucleotides: 6. The CDR3 sequence is CASSYWTGVSGELFF. The CDR3 bases are TGTGCCAGCAGTTACTGGACAGGGGTTTCCGGGGAGCTGTTTTTT.

This clonotype was found a few times. The rearrangement uses TRBV2 and TRBJ1-2; 10 bases agree with TRBD1. The CDR3 is 14 residues long. The junction had 6 bases not matched to a gene; V was cut back by 7 bases and J by 4 bases. Germline V lookup: CDR1 SNHLY, CDR2 FYNNEI. The CDR3 DNA reads TGTGCCAGCACCGGGGACAGGGGAGGCTATGGCTACACCTTC. As protein: CASTGDRGGYGYTF.

This clonotype turned up a few times. The chain links TRBV5-1 to TRBJ2-1; 7 bases agree with TRBD2. This CDR3 is built from 16 residues. Germline loops: CDR1 SGHRS, CDR2 YFSETQ. Trimming at V came to 1 base and at J to 4 bases, leaving 8 bases not matched to a gene. The DNA for the CDR3 is TGCGCCAGCAGCTTGTTCGCTAGCGGAATATACAATGAGCAGTTCTTC. It translates to CASSLFASGIYNEQFF.